The subject of this entry is one T cell receptor beta chain. The target antigen is unknown. The entry originates in a study of blood T cells in healthy people across ages. Study outcomes and limitations: Older individuals had lower TCR beta diversity per million T cells (the decline was roughly linear).

Alongside a J-beta primer mix, a sample-barcoded 5' primer served in a second PCR lasting about 7 to 12 cycles. One entry per CDR3 protein, called by TCRdb with MiXCR from the 5' RACE reads. Among approximately 1,100,000 distinct CDR3 sequences listed, 40% to 55% were seen once. The ends were cut back, 4 bases at V and 4 bases at J, with 14 bases in the middle. Germline V CDR1 and CDR2: SGHAT, FQNNGV. The CDR3 covers 14 residues. This sequence was found in a woman aged 60-75 years in good health. The sequencing sample was made of blood. This chain joins TRBV11-2 and TRBJ2-7; the D gene is possibly TRBD2 (5 bases). The CDR3 nucleotides read TGTGCCAGCAGCTACGGACTCCGCGGTTACGAGCAGTACTTC. This gives the protein CASSYGLRGYEQYF.